What follows are 3 T cell receptor beta chains derived from one specimen sequenced in a study of shared clonotypes between healthy human individuals. This table comes from immunoSEQ multiplex PCR, and its TCRdb copy is limited to in-frame clones, with some not included. The table includes around 2.3 million clones, nearly 97% detected once. Sequencing used naive CD4+ T cells sorted from blood. Subset described: CD45RA+ positively selected. Receptor source: a man between 18 and 35 years old in good health.

The chain has TRBV7-9 and TRBJ1-5; D might be TRBD1 (6 bases). Germline V CDR1 and CDR2: SEHNR, FQNEAQ (reference sequence). Trimming cost V 1 base and J 6 bases, with 10 bases left between them. This CDR3 spans 14 amino acids. CDR3 DNA sequence: TGTGCCAGCAGCTTAGAAGGGGGGTCTCAGCCCCAGCATTTT. The encoded protein is CASSLEGGSQPQHF.

This clone was picked up one time. V gene TRBV7-9 combines with J gene TRBJ2-3, with 14 bases aligning to TRBD2. This CDR3 is 16 amino acids long. Unmatched junction bases numbered 7, after V lost 5 bases and J lost 6 bases. Germline V gene lookup returns CDR1 SEHNR and CDR2 FQNEAQ (reference sequence). This chain's CDR3 is CASSLGTSGSRDTQYF. CDR3 DNA sequence: TGTGCCAGCAGCCTTGGGACTAGCGGGAGTAGGGATACGCAGTATTTT.

This sequence joins TRBV19 and TRBJ1-2, with D perhaps matching TRBD1 (5 bases). V lost 5 bases and J lost 8, with 12 bases in between. This CDR3 region has 12 residues. Germline V gene lookup returns CDR1 LNHDA and CDR2 SQIVND (reference sequence). CDR3 DNA sequence: TGTGCCAGTAGTTGGGGCGGGCACGGCTACACCTTC. Its protein product is CASSWGGHGYTF.